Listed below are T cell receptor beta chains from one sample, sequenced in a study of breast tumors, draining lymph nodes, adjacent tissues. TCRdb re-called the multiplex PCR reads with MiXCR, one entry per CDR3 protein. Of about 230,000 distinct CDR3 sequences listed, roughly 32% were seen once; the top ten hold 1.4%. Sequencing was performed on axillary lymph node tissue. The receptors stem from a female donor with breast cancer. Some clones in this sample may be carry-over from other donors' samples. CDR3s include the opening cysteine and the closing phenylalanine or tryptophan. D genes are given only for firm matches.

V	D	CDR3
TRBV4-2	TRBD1	CASSHPPGTGAPLHF
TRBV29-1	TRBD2	CSVRVAGDYNEQFF
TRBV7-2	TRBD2	CASSLQSGRAPDTQYF
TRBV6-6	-	CASSPPGVSQETQYF
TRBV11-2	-	CASSNLRYEQYF
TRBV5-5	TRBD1	CASSPWDRGINQPQHF
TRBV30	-	CAWRQAGSNQPQHF
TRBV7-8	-	CASSLAPGNNSPLHF
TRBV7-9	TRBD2	CASSLTGTRVSYNEQFF
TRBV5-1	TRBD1	CASSPGQGRNNEELFF
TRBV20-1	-	CSAQTPISTDTQYF
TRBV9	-	CASSVAGEETQYF
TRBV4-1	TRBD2	CASSHGLAGFTDTQYF
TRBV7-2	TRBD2	CASSNQAGAQETQYF
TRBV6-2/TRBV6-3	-	CASSRGVSGANVLTF
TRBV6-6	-	CASSTPGANVLTF
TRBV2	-	CASSDLGGINEKLFF
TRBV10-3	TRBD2	CAISDAGEVADTQYF
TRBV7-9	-	CASSLEFSYEQYF
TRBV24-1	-	CATSDQRGGAMEPQHF
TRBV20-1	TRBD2	CSARDLGTSGAGGETQYF
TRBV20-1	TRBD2	CSAWTSGRTDTQYF
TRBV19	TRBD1	CVGSRQGDYIGELFF
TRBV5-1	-	CASSGTVGTGELFF
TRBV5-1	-	CASSLAAGKLAGANVLTF
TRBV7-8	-	CASSYRANEKLFF
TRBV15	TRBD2	CVTGTSANTGELSF
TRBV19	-	CASSISGFRTEAFF
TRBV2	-	CARVGSSRQETQYF
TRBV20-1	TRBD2	CSARVASGSSYNEQYF
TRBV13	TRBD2	CASSFLPGGRSYNEQFF
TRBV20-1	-	CSARPNAGDTQYF
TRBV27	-	CASSPYRPGELFF
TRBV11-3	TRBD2	CASSPRGAGGPAGNEQFF
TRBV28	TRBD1	CATRTGNFGYTF
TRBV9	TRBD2	CASSGSGQNVHQETQYF
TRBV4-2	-	CASSRTGFTEAFF
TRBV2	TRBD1	CASLRTGGAFF
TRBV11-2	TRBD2	CASSGPSGDSTGELFF
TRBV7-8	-	CASSRGRSNQPQHF
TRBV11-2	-	CASSLMSHTDTQYF
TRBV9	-	CASSVEQAGPQYF
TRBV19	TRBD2	CASSQRASGNPYNEQFF
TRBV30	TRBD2	CAWRGTSGTRHEQFF
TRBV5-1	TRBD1	CASSSDRVRSTDTQYF
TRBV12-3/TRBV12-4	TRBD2	CASSPTSGTTTDTQYF
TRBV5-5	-	CASSLDSSFGYTF
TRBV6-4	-	CASRSVANTGELFF
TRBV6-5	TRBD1	CASSYRGRGNSPLHF
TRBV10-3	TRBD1	CAVRTGVNTEAFF
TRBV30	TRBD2	CALDWEGLGNEQFF
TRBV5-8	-	CASSLGRGEKLFF
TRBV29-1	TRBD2	CSTRLTSGRADTQYF
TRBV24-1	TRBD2	CATRKPPGLAGGTADTQYF